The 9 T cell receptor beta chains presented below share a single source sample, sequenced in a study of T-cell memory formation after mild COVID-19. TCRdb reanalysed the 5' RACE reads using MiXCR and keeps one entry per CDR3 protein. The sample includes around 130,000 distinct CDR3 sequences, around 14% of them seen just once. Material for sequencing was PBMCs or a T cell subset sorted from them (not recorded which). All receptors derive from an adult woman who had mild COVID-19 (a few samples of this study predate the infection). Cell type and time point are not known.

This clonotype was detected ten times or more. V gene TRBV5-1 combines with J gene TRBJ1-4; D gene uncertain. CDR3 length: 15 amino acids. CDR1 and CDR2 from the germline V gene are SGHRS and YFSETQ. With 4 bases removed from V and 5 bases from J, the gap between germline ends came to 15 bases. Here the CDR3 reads CASSPSRSGNEKLFF. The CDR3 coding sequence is TGCGCCAGCAGCCCGAGCCGGAGCGGGAATGAAAAACTGTTTTTT.

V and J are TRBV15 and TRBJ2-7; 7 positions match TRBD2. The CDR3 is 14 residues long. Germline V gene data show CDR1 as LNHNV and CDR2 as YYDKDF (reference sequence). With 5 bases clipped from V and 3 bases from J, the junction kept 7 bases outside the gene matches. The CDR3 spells CATSAGGGGYEQYF. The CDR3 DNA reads TGTGCCACCAGCGCAGGCGGGGGTGGCTACGAGCAGTACTTC.

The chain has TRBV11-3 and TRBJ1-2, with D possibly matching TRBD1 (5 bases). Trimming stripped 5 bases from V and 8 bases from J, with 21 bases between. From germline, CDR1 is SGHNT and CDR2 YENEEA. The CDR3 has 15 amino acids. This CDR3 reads CASSTYQVGTAGYTF. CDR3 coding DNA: TGTGCCAGCAGCACCTATCAAGTAGGGACCGCGGGCTACACCTTC.

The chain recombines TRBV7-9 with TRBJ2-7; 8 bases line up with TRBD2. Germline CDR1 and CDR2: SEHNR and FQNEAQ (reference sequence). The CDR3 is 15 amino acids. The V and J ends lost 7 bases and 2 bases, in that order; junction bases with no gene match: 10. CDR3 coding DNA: TGTGCCAGCACTGGGACGGGCGGGGGGACCTACGAGCAGTACTTC. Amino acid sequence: CASTGTGGGTYEQYF.

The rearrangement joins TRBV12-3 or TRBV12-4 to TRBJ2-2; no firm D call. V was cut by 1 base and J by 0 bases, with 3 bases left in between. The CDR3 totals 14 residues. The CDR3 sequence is CASSLVANTGELFF. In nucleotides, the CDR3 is TGTGCCAGCAGTTTAGTAGCGAACACCGGGGAGCTGTTTTTT.

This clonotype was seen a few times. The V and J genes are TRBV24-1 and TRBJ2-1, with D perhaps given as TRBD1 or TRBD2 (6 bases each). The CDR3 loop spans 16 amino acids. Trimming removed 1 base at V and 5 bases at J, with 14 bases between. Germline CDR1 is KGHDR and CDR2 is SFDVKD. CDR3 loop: CATSDFAWGADNEQFF. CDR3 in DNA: TGTGCCACCAGTGATTTCGCTTGGGGGGCTGACAATGAGCAGTTCTTC.

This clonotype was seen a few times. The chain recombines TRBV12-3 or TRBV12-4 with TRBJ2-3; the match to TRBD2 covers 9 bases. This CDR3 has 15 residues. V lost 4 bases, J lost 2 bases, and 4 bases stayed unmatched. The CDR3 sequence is CASSWTSAATDTQYF. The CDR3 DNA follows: TGTGCCAGCAGTTGGACTAGCGCTGCCACAGATACGCAGTATTTT.

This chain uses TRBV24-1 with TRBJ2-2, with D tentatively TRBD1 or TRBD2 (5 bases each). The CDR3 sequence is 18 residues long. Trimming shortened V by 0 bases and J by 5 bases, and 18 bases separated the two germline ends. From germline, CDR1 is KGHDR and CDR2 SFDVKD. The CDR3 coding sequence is TGTGCCACCAGTGATTTGGGGACCGCCGGAGCTGGGACCGGGGAGCTGTTTTTT. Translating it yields CATSDLGTAGAGTGELFF.

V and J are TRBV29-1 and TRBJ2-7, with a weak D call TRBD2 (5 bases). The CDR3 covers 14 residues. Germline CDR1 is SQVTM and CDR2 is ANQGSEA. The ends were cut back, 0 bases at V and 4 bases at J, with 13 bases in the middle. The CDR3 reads CSVEEGGSPYEQYF. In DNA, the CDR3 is TGCAGCGTTGAAGAAGGCGGGTCTCCGTACGAGCAGTACTTC.